This record concerns one TCR beta chain sequence. This clonotype was counted ten times or more. The antigen this receptor binds is unknown. No per-base quality is available; no much larger clone lies one base away. From its cysteine to its phenylalanine, the CDR3 spans 14 amino acids. CDR3 DNA is the only sequence kept; it has 42 bases, read in frame from the first base. From the germline V gene (reference sequence), CDR1 is LGHDT and CDR2 is YNNKEL. V drops 3 bases and J drops 0 bases, leaving 8 bases in between. Receptors were amplified or captured by RACE. The sequencer was a NextSeq 500. During library preparation, unique molecular identifiers were attached to individual cDNA molecules so that TCRs could be counted in a quantitative, reproducible way. From each blood RNA sample, both TCR alpha and TCR beta chains were sequenced. On the authors' methods: A median of approximately 96,000 TCRs per sample was observed, with a range of roughly 20,000 to 700,000. V, J and CDR3 annotation of the TCR reads was performed with the Decombinator software suite. To make PS versus PT1 abundance plots, every sample was subsampled to the same number of TCRs (28,000). Expanded TCRs were defined as absent before sensitization and observed at least eight times at the 2-week time point. TCRdb reprocessing: public reads trimmed at Q25 with fastp, clones called with MiXCR, in-frame beta chains kept. Rows are combined by CDR3 protein, so each entry shows the most common genes and DNA. TCRdb's processing, not the authors', yielded these V and J calls. Recorded for this sample are some 360,000 distinct CDR3 sequences; 4.5% to 6% of them occurred a single time. The top ten constitute just over 2.5% of the sample.

This entry is derived from a study of human T cells and chemical hapten exposure (dated by TCRdb to the early 2020s). About the investigation overall: For sensitization, 2% DPC in acetone was applied to a roughly 2 cm by roughly 2 cm area of upper inner arm skin. Throughout the roughly 25-week study period, patients were also given weekly therapeutic DPC doses on the scalp. Patch testing on the upper back used Finn chambers containing 0.01% DPC, with scoring done after 6 days according to International Contact Dermatitis Research Group standards. The mostly female patient cohort included alopecia areata with under or over 50% scalp involvement, alopecia totalis and alopecia universalis. Libraries were combined into a pool for sequencing, and differences in TCR yield between samples came mainly from small differences in library volumes within the pool. Peripheral blood TCR repertoire changes were tracked in vivo in alopecia patients during primary and secondary sensitization to the hapten diphenylcyclopropenone (DPC). Blood samples were taken from patients before sensitization (week 0) and then at 2, 6 and about 24 weeks after DPC sensitization. For TCR sequencing, blood came from 25 to 35 alopecia patients at anywhere from one to four time points (pre-sensitization, 2, 6 and 24 weeks). The paper's findings and limits, for the study overall: Because every patient had alopecia, a presumed autoimmune disease, the patients' immune response might differ from that of healthy individuals. A positive correlation was found between the number of PT1 expanded TCRs and patch test score, with significance reached at thresholds 8, 16 and 32 but not 4. After repeated subsampling, changes were observed in the strength of the expansion versus patch-test correlation and in the threshold at which the correlation became significant. The number of TCRs above 1 in 1000 frequency did not change with DPC sensitization; there was no evidence of global repertoire structure alterations. Compared with pre-sensitization or healthy control sets, expanded TCRs formed significantly more large CDR3 similarity clusters, which is consistent with antigen-driven responses.

Interpreted using the paper, the time point label stands for: pre-sensitization, week 0. The sample's treatment or condition, from its label and the paper: therapeutic diphenylcyclopropenone sensitization with weekly scalp DPC. At each patch-test visit, blood was drawn before the patch test was applied. To be eligible, patients had to be aged 18 to 70, diagnosed with alopecia and judged suitable for DPC therapy, while pregnant patients were excluded. Total RNA was isolated from unfractionated whole blood collected in Tempus Blood RNA tubes. Sample: whole blood, taken in connection with sensitization to the hapten diphenylcyclopropenone (DPC). This clonotype was obtained from a woman in her 50s with alopecia areata. Some clones in this sample may be carry-over from other donors' samples. The sequence joins TRBV3-1 to TRBJ1-1; a tentative D call is TRBD1 (5 bases match). The CDR3 sequence is CASSHGTLNTEAFF. The nucleotide sequence reads as follows: TGTGCCAGCAGCCATGGGACCTTGAACACTGAAGCTTTCTTT.